This passage covers 13 T cell receptor beta chains from one sample sequenced in a study of vaccination effects on CD4 cells after COVID-19. What these receptors recognize is not known. Generated by immunoSEQ multiplex PCR, the TCRdb table keeps only in-frame clones and is missing some. The profile shows under 40,000 clones, around 67% of them singletons. With about ten days of culture completed, CD4+ T cells were isolated. Here the sequenced sample was CD4+ T cells from PBMCs cultured without peptide, taken before COVID-19 vaccination. These receptor sequences come from a human donor who received a COVID-19 vaccine.

This clone was seen more than once but under ten times. This sequence joins TRBV7-6 and TRBJ1-2, with 7 bases fitting TRBD1. This CDR3 has 15 residues. Per the germline V gene, CDR1 is SGHVS and CDR2 is FNYEAQ. Trimming took 1 base from V and 2 from J; bases not matched to a gene: 4. The CDR3 coding sequence is TGTGCCAGCAGCTTAGGACAGGGAGGGAACTATGGCTACACCTTC. This codes for CASSLGQGGNYGYTF.

This sequence joins TRBV6-6 and TRBJ2-3; no clear D. V was pared by 7 bases and J by 0 bases, with 14 bases between. Germline-derived CDR1 and CDR2 are MNHNY and SVGAGI (reference sequence). The CDR3 spans 15 residues. CDR3 DNA sequence: TGTGCCAGCACCATAGAGCGACTCAGCACAGATACGCAGTATTTT. It encodes CASTIERLSTDTQYF.

This rearrangement joins TRBV30 to TRBJ1-4; unclear D gene. Looked up from germline, CDR1 is GTSNPN and CDR2 is SVGIG (reference sequence). This CDR3 region has 15 residues. V was shortened by 2 bases and J by 11 bases, with 21 bases between the two germline ends. CDR3 region: CAWSQDRSRAWKLFF. CDR3 in DNA: TGTGCCTGGAGTCAGGACCGCAGTCGGGCGTGGAAACTGTTTTTT.

This clone was recorded a few times. V usage is TRBV5-1 and J usage is TRBJ2-4; D perhaps matches TRBD1 (5 bases). V shed 0 bases and J shed 6 bases, with 10 bases lying between them. In germline, CDR1 is SGHRS, CDR2 YFSETQ. CDR3 length equals 14 residues. The CDR3 loop reads CASSLAAGRNIQYF. CDR3 nucleotides: TGCGCCAGCAGCTTGGCGGCAGGGCGAAACATTCAGTACTTC. The full variable domain, completed using reference TRBV5-1 and TRBJ2-4, is KAGVTQTPRYLIKTRGQQVTLSCSPISGHRSVSWYQQTPGQGLQFLFEYFSETQRNKGNFPGRFSGRQFSNSRSEMNVSTLELGDSALYLCASSLAAGRNIQYFGAGTRLSVL.

The chain links TRBV5-4 to TRBJ2-1; 11 nucleotides align to TRBD2. The V gene end was trimmed by 5 bases and the J gene end by 4 bases; junction bases not matched to a gene: 5. Germline lookup yields CDR1 SGHNT and CDR2 YYREEE (reference sequence). The CDR3 is 15 amino acids. The CDR3: CASSSGLAGYNEQFF. DNA of the CDR3: TGTGCCAGCAGTTCCGGACTAGCGGGTTACAATGAGCAGTTCTTC.

V gene TRBV5-1 combines with J gene TRBJ2-3; possibly TRBD2 for D (6 bases). V lost 2 bases, J lost 6 bases, and 10 bases lay in between. Germline V lookup: CDR1 SGHRS, CDR2 YFSETQ. The length of the CDR3 is 13 residues. The CDR3 nucleotides are TGCGCCAGCAGCTTCCCGGGGGAGGATACGCAGTATTTT. Translation gives CASSFPGEDTQYF.

CDR3 sequence: CASSEGPGDNTIYF. CDR3 nucleotide sequence: TGTGCCAGCAGTGAAGGCCCAGGGGATAACACCATATATTTT. The chain uses TRBV6-1 and TRBJ1-3; maybe TRBD1 (6 bases). CDR1 and CDR2 from the germline V gene are MNHNS and SASEGT. CDR3 length: 14 amino acids. V lost 1 base and J lost 7, with 11 bases in between.

This clone has just one count. V is TRBV5-1 and J is TRBJ2-7, with TRBD1 matching over 11 bases. V was pared by 4 bases and J by 2 bases, with 8 bases of the junction left unmatched. This CDR3 contains 16 residues. Germline loops: CDR1 SGHRS, CDR2 YFSETQ. This chain's CDR3 is CASSLGPGQGAYEQYF. CDR3 DNA: TGCGCCAGCAGCCTAGGACCGGGACAGGGGGCCTACGAGCAGTACTTC.

In its sample, this clone was seen a few times. This chain joins TRBV3-1 (or the pseudogene TRBV3-2) and TRBJ1-2; 7 bases are shared with TRBD1. Germline CDR1 reads LGHDT; CDR2 reads YNNKEL (reference sequence). The CDR3 runs 13 residues. The V gene end was trimmed by 6 bases and the J gene end by 6 bases; junction bases not matched to a gene: 7. The CDR3: CASSPDRVHGYTF. The CDR3, as DNA: TGTGCCAGCAGTCCAGACAGGGTGCATGGCTACACCTTC.

V is TRBV5-1 and J is TRBJ1-6, with TRBD1 matching 7 bases. This CDR3 region has 15 residues. With V trimmed by 3 bases and J by 7 bases, 7 bases remained unmatched. Germline-derived CDR1 and CDR2 are SGHRS and YFSETQ. For the CDR3, the DNA is TGCGCCAGCAGCTCTCCGGGACAGCTAAATTCACCCCTCCACTTT. It specifies CASSSPGQLNSPLHF.

This chain connects TRBV29-1 to TRBJ1-5, with D maybe TRBD1 (5 bases). This CDR3 is built from 14 residues. Trimming shortened V by 7 bases and J by 1 base, and 14 bases separated the two germline ends. Germline assignment: CDR1 SQVTM and CDR2 ANQGSEA. CDR3 DNA: TGCAGCGCCCGAGGCGGGGGAAGCAATCAGCCCCAGCATTTT. Its protein is CSARGGGSNQPQHF.

This clone was detected only a few times. The chain joins TRBV6-6 to TRBJ2-7; 8 nucleotides match TRBD1. Germline lookup yields CDR1 MNHNY and CDR2 SVGAGI (reference sequence). The CDR3 is made up of 14 amino acids. V was pared by 7 bases and J by 4 bases, with 9 bases of the junction left unmatched. The CDR3 nucleotides are TGTGCCAGCATAGACAGGGGTTCTTCGTACGAGCAGTACTTC. It encodes CASIDRGSSYEQYF.

The rearrangement joins TRBV10-1 to TRBJ2-5; the D is unclear. Germline lookup yields CDR1 WNHNN and CDR2 SYGVQD (reference sequence). Trimming took 1 base from V and 2 from J, leaving 5 bases between them. CDR3 length equals 13 residues. CDR3 protein: CASSEFFQETQYF. The CDR3 nucleotides read TGCGCCAGCAGTGAGTTCTTTCAAGAGACCCAGTACTTC.